This TCR beta chain emerged from a study of CD8+ T cells in alopecia areata. About the study: A regimen of oral tofacitinib, 5 to 10 mg twice daily, was given to treated patients.

Study results and limitations: Scalp and blood samples kept many expanded lesional clones throughout tofacitinib. Affected scalp, especially in alopecia totalis/universalis, had a higher clonality than normal scalp did.

There are 15 residues in the CDR3. In germline, CDR1 is MNHNS, CDR2 SASEGT. J was trimmed by 3 bases and V by 6 bases; bases with no gene match: 9. Investigators isolated RNA and reverse transcribed it into cDNA to act as the sequencing template. The repertoire was sequenced with immunoSEQ multiplex PCR; TCRdb's copy has only in-frame clones and lacks some. The sample consists of 100,000 to 140,000 clones, around 83% of them appearing once. Treatment specified: oral pan-JAK inhibitor, 5-10 mg twice daily. As regards this clone: Its antigen is still unknown.

The material was CD8+ T cells sorted from blood, obtained at week 24, from a patient treated with tofacitinib. The chain uses TRBV6-1 and TRBJ2-7; TRBD1 aligns across 9 bases. This sequence originates from a human donor with alopecia areata. CDR3 sequence reads: CASREWTGALYEQYF. The CDR3 DNA is TGTGCCAGCAGGGAATGGACAGGGGCCCTCTACGAGCAGTACTTC.